This TCR beta chain was recorded in a study of T cell responses to AZD1222 COVID-19 vaccine. Generated by immunoSEQ multiplex PCR, the TCRdb table keeps only in-frame clones and is missing some. Here the sample spans 75,000 to 95,000 clones, roughly 84% being singletons. There are 15 residues in the CDR3. V lost 1 base, J lost 10 bases, and 7 bases stayed unmatched. From germline, CDR1 is SGHTA and CDR2 FQGTGA. This clonotype originated in an adult in good health. The genes are TRBV7-3 and TRBJ2-1; 10 bases line up with TRBD2. This sample comprised peripheral blood, obtained on day 0 of AZD1222 vaccination. The CDR3 loop is CASSLMAASGGEQFF. The CDR3 DNA reads as TGTGCCAGCAGCTTAATGGCGGCTAGCGGGGGCGAGCAGTTCTTC.